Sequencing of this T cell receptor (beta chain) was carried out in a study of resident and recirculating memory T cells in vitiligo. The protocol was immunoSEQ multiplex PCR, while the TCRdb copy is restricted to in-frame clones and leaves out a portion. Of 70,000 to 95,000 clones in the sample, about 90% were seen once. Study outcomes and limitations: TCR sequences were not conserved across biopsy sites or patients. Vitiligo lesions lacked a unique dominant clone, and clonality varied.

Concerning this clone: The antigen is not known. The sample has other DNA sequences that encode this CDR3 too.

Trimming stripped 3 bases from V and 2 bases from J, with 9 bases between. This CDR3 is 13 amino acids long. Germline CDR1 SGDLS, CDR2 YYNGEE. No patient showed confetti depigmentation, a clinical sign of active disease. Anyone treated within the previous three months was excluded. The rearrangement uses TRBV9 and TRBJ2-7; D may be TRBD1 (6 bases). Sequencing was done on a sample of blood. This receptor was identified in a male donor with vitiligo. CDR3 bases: TGTGCCAGCAGCGCCGGGACACCCTACGAGCAGTACTTC. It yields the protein CASSAGTPYEQYF.